Listed here are 31 T cell receptor beta chains from one sample, sequenced in a study of T-cell memory formation after mild COVID-19. Each CDR3 protein gets one entry after TCRdb re-called the 5' RACE reads with MiXCR. This table holds 250,000 to 400,000 distinct CDR3 sequences, more than 13% found once. Sequencing was done on a sample of PBMCs or a T cell subset sorted from them (not recorded which). These receptors originate from a man younger than 35 who had mild COVID-19 (a few samples of this study predate the infection). Cell type and time point are not known.

The chain joins TRBV12-3 or TRBV12-4 to TRBJ1-2; D gene uncertain. The CDR3 has 8 residues. V lost 9 bases, J lost 6 bases, and 2 bases lay in between. The CDR3 DNA sequence: TGTGCCAGAAATGGCTACACCTTC. Translated, it gives CARNGYTF.

V usage is TRBV19 and J usage is TRBJ1-1, with D unclear. Looked up from germline, CDR1 is LNHDA and CDR2 is SQIVND (reference sequence). Trimming pared 8 bases from V and 0 bases from J, leaving 10 bases between. The CDR3 runs to 13 residues. The DNA for the CDR3 is TGTGCCAGTCGGCAGGTTATGAACACTGAAGCTTTCTTT. Amino acid sequence: CASRQVMNTEAFF. Full variable domain (rest looked up from reference TRBV19 and TRBJ1-1): DGGITQSPKYLFRKEGQNVTLSCEQNLNHDAMYWYRQDPGQGLRLIYYSQIVNDFQKGDIAEGYSVSREKKESFPLTVTSAQKNPTAFYLCASRQVMNTEAFFGQGTRLTVV.

In its sample, this clonotype was seen once. The V and J genes are TRBV2 and TRBJ2-7; TRBD1 matches at 10 bases. V lost 6 bases and J lost 4; bases outside the gene matches: 6. Germline V gene data show CDR1 as SNHLY and CDR2 as FYNNEI. This CDR3 has 14 amino acids. The CDR3 nucleotides read TGTGCCAGCAGCGTGGACAGGGGGTTATACGAGCAGTACTTC. Its translation: CASSVDRGLYEQYF.

The CDR3 sequence is CASSQEMRYEKLFF. For the CDR3, the DNA is TGTGCCAGCAGCCAAGAGATGCGGTATGAAAAACTGTTTTTT. This chain joins TRBV14 and TRBJ1-4, with D unresolved. The germline V gene has CDR1 SGHDN and CDR2 FVKESK. V lost 0 bases and J lost 6, with 8 bases in between. The CDR3 spans 14 residues. Based on the CDR3 plus reference TRBV14 and TRBJ1-4, the full variable domain is EAGVTQFPSHSVIEKGQTVTLRCDPISGHDNLYWYRRVMGKEIKFLLHFVKESKQDESGMPNNRFLAERTGGTYSTLKVQPAELEDSGVYFCASSQEMRYEKLFFGSGTQLSVL.

The J gene is TRBJ2-3, the V gene TRBV5-1; possible D gene TRBD1, 6 bases. Germline loops: CDR1 SGHRS, CDR2 YFSETQ. The CDR3 loop spans 12 amino acids. V lost 6 bases and J lost 4, with 9 bases in between. The CDR3 sequence is CASTQGPDTQYF. CDR3 in DNA: TGCGCCAGCACTCAGGGGCCAGATACGCAGTATTTT.

V and J are TRBV4-2 and TRBJ1-5; the D gene is possibly TRBD1 (6 bases). Germline V gene lookup returns CDR1 LGHNA and CDR2 YNFKEQ. Trimming took 0 bases from V and 7 from J, leaving 16 bases between them. The CDR3 loop spans 16 amino acids. CDR3 loop: CASSQDPSRGGQPQHF. The CDR3 DNA is TGTGCCAGCAGCCAAGATCCCAGCAGGGGAGGGCAGCCCCAGCATTTT.

The table lists this clonotype with many counts. The chain links TRBV7-9 to TRBJ2-3; no clear D. This CDR3 is 14 amino acids long. V dropped 5 bases and J dropped 0 bases, with 9 bases sitting between them. Germline assignment: CDR1 SEHNR and CDR2 FQNEAQ (reference sequence). The CDR3 bases are TGTGCCAGCAGCAACAGTTATAGCACAGATACGCAGTATTTT. Amino acids: CASSNSYSTDTQYF. The complete variable domain, with remaining parts taken from reference TRBV7-9 and TRBJ2-3, reads DTGVSQNPRHKITKRGQNVTFRCDPISEHNRLYWYRQTLGQGPEFLTYFQNEAQLEKSRLLSDRFSAERPKGSFSTLEIQRTEQGDSAMYLCASSNSYSTDTQYFGPGTRLTVL.

This chain links TRBV20-1 with TRBJ2-7, with no clear D. V was shortened by 8 bases and J by 6 bases, with 14 bases between the two germline ends. Germline lookup yields CDR1 DFQATT and CDR2 SNEGSKA (reference sequence). The CDR3 is 11 amino acids. CDR3 sequence: CSPIRAREQYF. In nucleotides, the CDR3 is TGCAGTCCCATTCGTGCCCGCGAGCAGTACTTC.

This clonotype has at least ten counts. The chain has TRBV7-3 and TRBJ2-1; 8 positions match TRBD2. Per germline, CDR1 SGHTA and CDR2 FQGTGA. This CDR3 spans 15 amino acids. Losses at the gene ends were 3 bases for V and 8 bases for J; bases not matched to a gene: 9. The chain's CDR3 is CASSFAGGGPHEQFF. In DNA, the CDR3 is TGTGCCAGCAGCTTCGCGGGAGGTGGTCCCCATGAGCAGTTCTTC.

This clonotype was counted at least ten times. This chain connects TRBV5-1 to TRBJ2-7; D possibly corresponds to TRBD1 (6 bases). The CDR3 totals 15 residues. With 1 base removed from V and 2 bases from J, the gap between germline ends came to 13 bases. Germline-derived CDR1 and CDR2 are SGHRS and YFSETQ. CDR3 sequence (DNA): TGCGCCAGCAGCTTGAGGACAGCCTCCCCCTACGAGCAGTACTTC. Protein: CASSLRTASPYEQYF.

This clonotype occurred a few times. The rearrangement links TRBV5-1 to TRBJ1-1, with TRBD1 matching 7 bases. J lost 1 base, V lost 0 bases, and 9 bases had no gene match. From germline, CDR1 is SGHRS and CDR2 YFSETQ. The CDR3 contains 17 residues. CDR3 DNA: TGCGCCAGCAGCTTGGGGCCTCGACAGGGAGGGAACACTGAAGCTTTCTTT. Protein sequence: CASSLGPRQGGNTEAFF.

Only a few counts were recorded for this clonotype. The V call is TRBV7-9, the J call TRBJ2-7; maybe TRBD1 (5 bases). Germline V gene lookup returns CDR1 SEHNR and CDR2 FQNEAQ (reference sequence). V was shortened by 5 bases and J by 1 base, with 9 bases between the two germline ends. The CDR3 length is 13 residues. The CDR3, as DNA: TGTGCCAGCAGCGACCGACAGTCCTACGAGCAGTACGTC. Its translation: CASSDRQSYEQYV.

This clonotype occurred many times. The chain joins TRBV10-3 to TRBJ2-3; the D gene is possibly TRBD1 (6 bases). With 6 bases removed from V and 7 bases from J, the gap between germline ends came to 17 bases. CDR1 ENHRY and CDR2 SYGVKD come from the germline V gene. The CDR3 is made up of 14 amino acids. The DNA for the CDR3 is TGTGCCATCAGGGACAGTGAGGGGGTGAATACGCAGTATTTT. As protein: CAIRDSEGVNTQYF.

The chain employs TRBV6-2 or TRBV6-3 and TRBJ2-3, with D possibly matching TRBD2 (6 bases). CDR1 and CDR2 (germline): MNHEY, SVGEGT. The CDR3 is made up of 16 amino acids. V was shortened by 4 bases and J by 2 bases, with 16 bases between the two germline ends. CDR3 sequence: CASSWDSKAVTDTQYF. The CDR3 DNA sequence: TGTGCCAGCAGTTGGGACTCCAAAGCTGTCACAGATACGCAGTATTTT.

This clonotype showed up many times. This rearrangement joins TRBV27 to TRBJ2-1; 14 bases map to TRBD2. Germline V lookup: CDR1 MNHEY, CDR2 SMNVEV (reference sequence). V was clipped by 6 bases and J by 4 bases; unmatched bases: 5. CDR3 length: 16 amino acids. CDR3 residues: CASSSGTSGGYNEQFF. CDR3 in DNA: TGTGCCAGCAGCTCCGGGACTAGCGGGGGATACAATGAGCAGTTCTTC.

This clonotype appeared a few times. V and J are TRBV5-1 and TRBJ1-2; 7 bases map to TRBD1. Germline V gene lookup returns CDR1 SGHRS and CDR2 YFSETQ. The trim removed 1 base at V and 1 base at J, leaving 4 bases unmatched. CDR3 length: 15 amino acids. In DNA form, the CDR3 reads TGCGCCAGCAGCTTGTGGACAGGAATTAACTATGGCTACACCTTC. This codes for CASSLWTGINYGYTF.

The chain couples TRBV7-9 to TRBJ2-5; 7 bases align to TRBD1. The germline V gene has CDR1 SEHNR and CDR2 FQNEAQ (reference sequence). After removal of 5 bases from V and 1 base from J, the junction contained 7 bases not matched to a gene. The CDR3 totals 15 residues. CDR3 protein: CASSQNRGAQETQYF. CDR3 DNA sequence: TGTGCCAGCAGCCAGAACAGGGGAGCCCAAGAGACCCAGTACTTC. Together with reference TRBV7-9 and TRBJ2-5, the CDR3 gives the full variable domain: DTGVSQNPRHKITKRGQNVTFRCDPISEHNRLYWYRQTLGQGPEFLTYFQNEAQLEKSRLLSDRFSAERPKGSFSTLEIQRTEQGDSAMYLCASSQNRGAQETQYFGPGTRLLVL.

This chain joins TRBV5-4 and TRBJ2-5; D is uncertain. The V end lost 5 bases, the J end lost 1 base, and 6 bases lay between the germline ends. This CDR3 comprises 12 residues. Germline CDR1 SGHNT, CDR2 YYREEE (reference sequence). The CDR3 DNA sequence: TGTGCCAGCAGATCCATCCAAGAGACCCAGTACTTC. This encodes CASRSIQETQYF.

In its sample, this clonotype was seen a few times. The V and J genes are TRBV28 and TRBJ1-1; D gene unclear. The CDR3 is 16 amino acids. V dropped 3 bases and J dropped 0 bases, with 14 bases sitting between them. Per the germline V gene, CDR1 is MDHEN and CDR2 is SYDVKM. The CDR3 protein is CASSFRRNTMNTEAFF. In DNA, the CDR3 is TGTGCCAGCAGTTTTCGACGGAACACCATGAACACTGAAGCTTTCTTT.

This clonotype has just a few counts. The chain is built from TRBV2 and TRBJ1-4; no firm D call. Trimming took off 8 bases at V and 0 bases at J, with 13 bases between the two ends. Germline V gene data show CDR1 as SNHLY and CDR2 as FYNNEI. The CDR3 sequence is 15 residues long. The CDR3 sequence is CASCLAGTTNEKLFF. The CDR3, as DNA: TGTGCCAGCTGTCTGGCTGGGACAACTAATGAAAAACTGTTTTTT. The full variable domain, in which reference TRBV2 and TRBJ1-4 provide the parts outside the CDR3, is EPEVTQTPSHQVTQMGQEVILRCVPISNHLYFYWYRQILGQKVEFLVSFYNNEISEKSEIFDDQFSVERPDGSNFTLKIRSTKLEDSAMYFCASCLAGTTNEKLFFGSGTQLSVL.

This chain uses TRBV9 with TRBJ2-1; no reliable D call. Trimming cost V 0 bases and J 3 bases, with 4 bases left between them. The CDR3 runs to 13 residues. Germline values: CDR1 SGDLS, CDR2 YYNGEE. CDR3 amino acids: CASSVDRYNEQFF. Written as DNA, the CDR3 is TGTGCCAGCAGCGTAGACCGCTACAATGAGCAGTTCTTC.

There are a few counts of this clonotype. The chain joins TRBV20-1 to TRBJ2-5; unclear D gene. Trimming took 6 bases from V and 5 from J, leaving 10 bases between them. Germline values: CDR1 DFQATT, CDR2 SNEGSKA (reference sequence). The CDR3 runs to 11 residues. The chain's CDR3 is CSARMGETQYF. The CDR3 nucleotides are TGCAGTGCGCGTATGGGGGAGACCCAGTACTTC.

In this sample, this clonotype turned up many times. The chain links TRBV10-3 to TRBJ1-2, with 8 bases lining up with TRBD1. CDR1 and CDR2 from the germline V gene are ENHRY and SYGVKD. CDR3 length: 12 residues. Trimming removed 2 bases from V and 12 bases from J; junction bases left unmatched: 5. CDR3 DNA: TGTGCCATCAGTGAGAGGACAGGGCAGAACACCTTC. The encoded protein is CAISERTGQNTF.

The chain is built from TRBV29-1 and TRBJ1-1, with D unresolved. CDR1 SQVTM and CDR2 ANQGSEA come from the germline V gene. The CDR3 is 11 amino acids. The ends were cut back, 7 bases at V and 4 bases at J, with 10 bases in the middle. The CDR3: CSEASPTEAFF. The DNA for the CDR3 is TGCAGCGAAGCTAGCCCCACTGAAGCTTTCTTT.

This clonotype was picked up one time. This chain connects TRBV18 to TRBJ2-5; 9 nucleotides agree with TRBD2. Germline CDR1 is KGHSH and CDR2 is LQKENI. V lost 3 bases, J lost 7 bases, and 9 bases stayed unmatched. The CDR3 consists of 15 residues. CDR3 in DNA: TGTGCCAGCTCACCCACCGGGACTAGCATGGCGACCCAGTACTTC. This encodes CASSPTGTSMATQYF.

This clonotype was seen only a few times. V is TRBV3-2 and J is TRBJ2-4; the table's D call of TRBD1 was not tested on the DNA. TRBV3-2 is termed a pseudogene. CDR3 length equals 13 residues. The CDR3 loop is CASGTGAKNIQYF. The DNA of the CDR3 is TGTGCCAGCGGGACAGGGGCCAAAAACATTCAGTACTTC.

The genes are TRBV6-5 and TRBJ2-4; D is possibly TRBD1 (5 bases). CDR1 MNHEY and CDR2 SVGAGI come from the germline V gene. The CDR3 consists of 14 residues. The V and J ends lost 7 bases and 6 bases respectively, with 16 bases between them. CDR3 bases: TGTGCCAGCAAACTTCAGGGCCGAGGAAACATTCAGTACTTC. Encoded protein: CASKLQGRGNIQYF.

This clonotype was picked up a small number of times. This chain links TRBV12-5 with TRBJ1-4; no clear D. Between the trimmed V and J ends, which lost 1 base and 8 bases, there was a span of 8 bases. The CDR3 extends over 13 amino acids. The germline CDR1 and CDR2 sequences are LGHNT and FRNRAP. The CDR3 region is CASGLAGPEKLFF. DNA of the CDR3: TGTGCTAGTGGTTTGGCCGGACCCGAAAAACTGTTTTTT.

Comment on this clonotype: This may stem from a read error, because a much larger clone lies one nucleotide away. The CDR3 protein is CSVSGQENQPQHF. The CDR3 bases are TGCAGCGTGTCGGGACAGGAGAATCAGCCCCAGCATTTT. This sequence joins TRBV29-1 and TRBJ1-5; 8 nucleotides match TRBD1. V gave up 6 bases and J gave up 4 bases; unmatched junction bases: 5. The CDR3 is made up of 13 amino acids. Germline-derived CDR1 and CDR2 are SQVTM and ANQGSEA.

This clonotype was recorded only once. This chain joins TRBV18 and TRBJ2-5, with 12 bases matching TRBD2. CDR1 and CDR2 from the germline V gene are KGHSH and LQKENI. V dropped 0 bases and J dropped 2; count of bases not matched to a gene: 4. CDR3 size: 17 residues. The DNA of the CDR3 is TGTGCCAGCTCACCACCCGGGACTAGCGGGCCACAAGAGACCCAGTACTTC. This encodes CASSPPGTSGPQETQYF.

The chain recombines TRBV15 with TRBJ1-2; D unresolved. V was pared by 1 base and J by 7 bases, with 7 bases between. The CDR3 extends over 12 amino acids. Germline values: CDR1 LNHNV, CDR2 YYDKDF (reference sequence). As DNA, the CDR3 is TGTGCCACCAGCAGAGGTCTTGGTGGCTACACCTTC. It specifies CATSRGLGGYTF. Variable domain in full (rest from reference TRBV15 and TRBJ1-2): DAMVIQNPRYQVTQFGKPVTLSCSQTLNHNVMYWYQQKSSQAPKLLFHYYDKDFNNEADTPDNFQSRRPNTSFCFLDIRSPGLGDTAMYLCATSRGLGGYTFGSGTRLTVV.